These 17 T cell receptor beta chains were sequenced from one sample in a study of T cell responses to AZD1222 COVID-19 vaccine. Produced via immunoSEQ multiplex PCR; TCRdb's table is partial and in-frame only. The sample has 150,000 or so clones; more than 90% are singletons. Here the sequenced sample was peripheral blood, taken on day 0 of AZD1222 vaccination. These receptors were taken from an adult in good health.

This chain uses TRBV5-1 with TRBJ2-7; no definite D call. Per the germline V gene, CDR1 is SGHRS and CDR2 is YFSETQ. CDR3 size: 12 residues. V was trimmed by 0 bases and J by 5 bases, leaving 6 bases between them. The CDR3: CASSLGVHEQYF. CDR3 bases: TGCGCCAGCAGCTTGGGGGTTCACGAGCAGTACTTC.

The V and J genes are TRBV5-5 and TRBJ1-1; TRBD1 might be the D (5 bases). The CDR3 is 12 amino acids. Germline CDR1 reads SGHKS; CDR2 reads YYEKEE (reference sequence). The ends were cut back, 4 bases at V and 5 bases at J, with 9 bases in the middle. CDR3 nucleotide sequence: TGTGCCAGCAGCCCCGAGGGGACTGAAGCTTTCTTT. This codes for CASSPEGTEAFF. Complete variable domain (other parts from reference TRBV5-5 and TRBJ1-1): DAGVTQSPTHLIKTRGQQVTLRCSPISGHKSVSWYQQVLGQGPQFIFQYYEKEERGRGNFPDRFSARQFPNYSSELNVNALLLGDSALYLCASSPEGTEAFFGQGTRLTVV.

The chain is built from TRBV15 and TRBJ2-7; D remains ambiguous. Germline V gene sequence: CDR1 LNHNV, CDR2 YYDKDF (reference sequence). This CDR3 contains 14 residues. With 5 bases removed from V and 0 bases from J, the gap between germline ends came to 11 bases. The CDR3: CATSADSYSYEQYF. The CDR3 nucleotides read TGTGCCACCAGCGCAGACTCTTACTCCTACGAGCAGTACTTC. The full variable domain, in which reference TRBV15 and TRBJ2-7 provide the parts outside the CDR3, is DAMVIQNPRYQVTQFGKPVTLSCSQTLNHNVMYWYQQKSSQAPKLLFHYYDKDFNNEADTPDNFQSRRPNTSFCFLDIRSPGLGDTAMYLCATSADSYSYEQYFGPGTRLTVT.

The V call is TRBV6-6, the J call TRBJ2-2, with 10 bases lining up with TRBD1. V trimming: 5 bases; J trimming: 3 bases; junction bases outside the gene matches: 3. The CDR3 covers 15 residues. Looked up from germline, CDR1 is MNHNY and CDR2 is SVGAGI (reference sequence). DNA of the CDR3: TGTGCCAGCAGTCGACAGGGGGCCGACACCGGGGAGCTGTTTTTT. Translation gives CASSRQGADTGELFF.

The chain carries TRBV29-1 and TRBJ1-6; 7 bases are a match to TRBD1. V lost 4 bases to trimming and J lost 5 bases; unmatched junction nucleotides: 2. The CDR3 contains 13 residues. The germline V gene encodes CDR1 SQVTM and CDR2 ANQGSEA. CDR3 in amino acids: CSVGDSNNSPLHF. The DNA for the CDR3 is TGCAGCGTTGGGGACAGCAATAATTCACCCCTCCACTTT.

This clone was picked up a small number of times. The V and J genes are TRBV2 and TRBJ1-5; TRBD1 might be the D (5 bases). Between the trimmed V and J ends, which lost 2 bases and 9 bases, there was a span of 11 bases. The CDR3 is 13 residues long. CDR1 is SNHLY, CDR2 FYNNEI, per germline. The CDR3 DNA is TGTGCCAGCAGTGAATCCAGGGAATGGCCCCAGCATTTT. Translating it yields CASSESREWPQHF.

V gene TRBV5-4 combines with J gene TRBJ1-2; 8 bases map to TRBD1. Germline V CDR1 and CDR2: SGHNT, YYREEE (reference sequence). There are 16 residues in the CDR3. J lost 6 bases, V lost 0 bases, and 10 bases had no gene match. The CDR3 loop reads CASSLGVGQGADGYTF. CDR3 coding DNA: TGTGCCAGCAGCTTGGGAGTTGGCCAGGGGGCGGATGGCTACACCTTC.

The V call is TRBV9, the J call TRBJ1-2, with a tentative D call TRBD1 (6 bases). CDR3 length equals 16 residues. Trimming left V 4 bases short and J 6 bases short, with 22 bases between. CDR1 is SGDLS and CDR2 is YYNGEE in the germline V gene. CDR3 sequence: CASSPKGQSLFDGYTF. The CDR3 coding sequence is TGTGCCAGCAGCCCCAAAGGACAGTCCCTCTTCGATGGCTACACCTTC.

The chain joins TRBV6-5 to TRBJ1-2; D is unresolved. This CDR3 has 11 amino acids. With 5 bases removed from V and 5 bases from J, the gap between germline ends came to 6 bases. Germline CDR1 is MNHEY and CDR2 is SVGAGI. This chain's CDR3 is CASSRPYGYTF. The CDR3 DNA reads TGTGCCAGCAGTCGACCGTATGGCTACACCTTC.

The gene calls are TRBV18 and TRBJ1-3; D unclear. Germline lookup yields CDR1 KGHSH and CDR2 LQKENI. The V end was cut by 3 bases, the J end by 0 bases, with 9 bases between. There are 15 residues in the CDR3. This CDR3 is CASSPPVSSGNTIYF. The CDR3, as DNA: TGTGCCAGCTCACCCCCTGTATCCTCTGGAAACACCATATATTTT. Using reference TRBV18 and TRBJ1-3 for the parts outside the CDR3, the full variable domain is NAGVMQNPRHLVRRRGQEARLRCSPMKGHSHVYWYRQLPEEGLKFMVYLQKENIIDESGMPKERFSAEFPKEGPSILRIQQVVRGDSAAYFCASSPPVSSGNTIYFGEGSWLTVV.

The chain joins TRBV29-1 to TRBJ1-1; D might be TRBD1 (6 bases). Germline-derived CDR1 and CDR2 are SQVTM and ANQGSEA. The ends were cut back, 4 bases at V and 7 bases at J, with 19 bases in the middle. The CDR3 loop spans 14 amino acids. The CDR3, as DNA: TGCAGCGTTGCCCCGGGGGGCAGGCAAATTGAAGCTTTCTTT. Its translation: CSVAPGGRQIEAFF.

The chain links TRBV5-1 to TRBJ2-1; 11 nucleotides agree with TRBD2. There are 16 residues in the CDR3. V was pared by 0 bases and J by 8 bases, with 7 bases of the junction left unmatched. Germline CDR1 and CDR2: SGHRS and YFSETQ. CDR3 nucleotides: TGCGCCAGCAGCTTGGGTAGCGGGAGGGAAGGTTATGAGCAGTTCTTC. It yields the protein CASSLGSGREGYEQFF.

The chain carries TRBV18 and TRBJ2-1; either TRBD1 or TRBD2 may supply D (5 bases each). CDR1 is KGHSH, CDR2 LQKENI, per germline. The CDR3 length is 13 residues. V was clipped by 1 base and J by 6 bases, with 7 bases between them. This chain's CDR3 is CASSPRDGNEQFF. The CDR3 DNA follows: TGTGCCAGCTCACCACGGGACGGCAATGAGCAGTTCTTC.

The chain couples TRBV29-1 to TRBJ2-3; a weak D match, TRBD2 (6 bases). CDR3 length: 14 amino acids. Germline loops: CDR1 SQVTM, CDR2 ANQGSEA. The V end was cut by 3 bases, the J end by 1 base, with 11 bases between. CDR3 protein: CSVEGSSGTDTQYF. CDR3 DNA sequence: TGCAGCGTTGAGGGGTCTAGCGGCACAGATACGCAGTATTTT.

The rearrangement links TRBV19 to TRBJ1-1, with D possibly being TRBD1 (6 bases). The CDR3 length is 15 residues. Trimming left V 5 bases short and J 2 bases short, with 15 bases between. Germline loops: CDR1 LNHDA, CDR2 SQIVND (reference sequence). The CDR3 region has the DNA TGTGCCAGTAGTCTCCGGGACACTTTAAACACTGAAGCTTTCTTT. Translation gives CASSLRDTLNTEAFF.

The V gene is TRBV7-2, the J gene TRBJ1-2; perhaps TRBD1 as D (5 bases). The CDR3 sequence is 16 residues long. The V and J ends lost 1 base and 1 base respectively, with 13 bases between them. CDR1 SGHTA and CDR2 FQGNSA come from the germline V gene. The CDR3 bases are TGTGCCAGCAGCTTAGGGGCCGGGACGGTTAACTATGGCTACACCTTC. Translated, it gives CASSLGAGTVNYGYTF. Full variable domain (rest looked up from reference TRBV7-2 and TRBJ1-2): GAGVSQSPSNKVTEKGKDVELRCDPISGHTALYWYRQSLGQGLEFLIYFQGNSAPDKSGLPSDRFSAERTGGSVSTLTIQRTQQEDSAVYLCASSLGAGTVNYGYTFGSGTRLTVV.

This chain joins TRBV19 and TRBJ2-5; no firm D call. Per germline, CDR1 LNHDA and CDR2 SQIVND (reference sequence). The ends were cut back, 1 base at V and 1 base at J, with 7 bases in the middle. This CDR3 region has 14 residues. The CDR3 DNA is TGTGCCAGTAGTATAGCCCCCAGCCAAGAGACCCAGTACTTC. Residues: CASSIAPSQETQYF.